What follows describes a single TCR beta chain. Its matching antigen is unknown. The record originates from a study of CD8+CD57+ T cells in acquired aplastic anemia. Overall study: On average, sorted CD4+ and CD8+ cells gave around 3.3 ug of DNA. Among healthy donors, CD4+ cells averaged approximately 10 million reads. Study-wide results and caveats: No significant difference in CD8+ Simpson's diversity was found between patients and controls. There were around 28 CD8+ CDR3 sequences that occurred in both patients and controls.

Genomic DNA provided the template from which TCR beta VDJ and CDR3 profiles were obtained. Each CDR3 protein gets one entry after TCRdb re-called the reads with MiXCR. This table holds roughly 58,000 distinct CDR3 sequences, under 55% found once. Deletions cut 5 bases from V and 4 bases from J, with 8 bases between. Looked up from germline, CDR1 is SEHNR and CDR2 is FQNEAQ (reference sequence). This CDR3 contains 12 residues. This receptor was identified in a human donor in good health, serving as a control. Sequencing was performed on sorted CD4+, CD8+, or CD8+CD57+ T cells (not recorded which) from PBMCs. The rearrangement links TRBV7-9 to TRBJ2-5; the D gene is possibly TRBD2 (5 bases). CDR3 DNA sequence: TGTGCCAGCAGCCCGGAGGTAGAGACCCAGTACTTC. This translates into CASSPEVETQYF.